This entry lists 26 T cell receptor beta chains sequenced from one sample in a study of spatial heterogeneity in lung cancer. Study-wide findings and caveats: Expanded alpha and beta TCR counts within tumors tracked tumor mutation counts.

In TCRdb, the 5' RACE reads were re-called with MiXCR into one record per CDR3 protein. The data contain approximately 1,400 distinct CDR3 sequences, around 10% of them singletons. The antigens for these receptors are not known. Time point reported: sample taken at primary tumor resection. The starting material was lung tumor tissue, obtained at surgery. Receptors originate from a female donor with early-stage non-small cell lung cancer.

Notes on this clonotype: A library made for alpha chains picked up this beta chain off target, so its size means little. The chain's CDR3 is CSASGYGKGSSGANVLTF. CDR3 nucleotide sequence: TGCAGTGCTAGTGGATACGGGAAGGGGAGTTCTGGGGCCAACGTCCTGACTTTC. The V and J genes are TRBV20-1 and TRBJ2-6; D could derive from TRBD1 or TRBD2 (5 bases each). V lost 3 bases to trimming and J lost 1 base, with 19 bases between them. CDR3 length: 18 residues. Germline V lookup: CDR1 DFQATT, CDR2 SNEGSKA (reference sequence).

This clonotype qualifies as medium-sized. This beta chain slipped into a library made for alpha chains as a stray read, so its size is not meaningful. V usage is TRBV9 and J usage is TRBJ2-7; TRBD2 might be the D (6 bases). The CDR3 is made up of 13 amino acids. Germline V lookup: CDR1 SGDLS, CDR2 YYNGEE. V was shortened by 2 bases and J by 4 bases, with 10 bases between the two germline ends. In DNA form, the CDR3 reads TGTGCCAGCAGCGTTACGGGGGATTACGAGCAGTACTTC. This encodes CASSVTGDYEQYF.

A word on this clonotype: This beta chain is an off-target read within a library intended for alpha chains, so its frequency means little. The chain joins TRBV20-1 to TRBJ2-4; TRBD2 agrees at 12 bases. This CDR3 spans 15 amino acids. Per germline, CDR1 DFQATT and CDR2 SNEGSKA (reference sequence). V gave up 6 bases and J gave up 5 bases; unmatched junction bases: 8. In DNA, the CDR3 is TGCAGTGCCCCTAGACTAGCGGGGGAAGAAAACATTCAGTACTTC. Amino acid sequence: CSAPRLAGEENIQYF.

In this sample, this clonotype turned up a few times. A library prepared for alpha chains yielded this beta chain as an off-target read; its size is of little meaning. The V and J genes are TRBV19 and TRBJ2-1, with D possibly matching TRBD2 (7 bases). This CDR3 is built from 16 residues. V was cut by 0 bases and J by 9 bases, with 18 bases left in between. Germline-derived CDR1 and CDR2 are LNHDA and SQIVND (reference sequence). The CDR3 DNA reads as TGTGCCAGTAGTATAGATGCGGCTAGCGGAGGGGGTGAGCAGTTCTTC. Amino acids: CASSIDAASGGGEQFF. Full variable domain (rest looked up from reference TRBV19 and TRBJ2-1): DGGITQSPKYLFRKEGQNVTLSCEQNLNHDAMYWYRQDPGQGLRLIYYSQIVNDFQKGDIAEGYSVSREKKESFPLTVTSAQKNPTAFYLCASSIDAASGGGEQFFGPGTRLTVL.

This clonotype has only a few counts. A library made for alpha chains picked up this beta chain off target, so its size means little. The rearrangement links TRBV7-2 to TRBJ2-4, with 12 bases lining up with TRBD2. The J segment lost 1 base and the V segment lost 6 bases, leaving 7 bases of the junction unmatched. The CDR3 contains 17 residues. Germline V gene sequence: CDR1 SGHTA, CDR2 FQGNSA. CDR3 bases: TGTGCCAGCAGGCTGACTAGCGGGAGTCGGGCCAAAAACATTCAGTACTTC. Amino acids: CASRLTSGSRAKNIQYF.

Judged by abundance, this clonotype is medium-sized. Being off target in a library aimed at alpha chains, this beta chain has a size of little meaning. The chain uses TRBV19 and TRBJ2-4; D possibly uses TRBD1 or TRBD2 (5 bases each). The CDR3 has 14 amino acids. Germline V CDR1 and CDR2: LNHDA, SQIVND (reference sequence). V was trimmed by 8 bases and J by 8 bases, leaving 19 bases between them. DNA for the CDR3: TGTGCCAGTTCGGGGACCGATCACACGGACATTCAGTACTTC. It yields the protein CASSGTDHTDIQYF.

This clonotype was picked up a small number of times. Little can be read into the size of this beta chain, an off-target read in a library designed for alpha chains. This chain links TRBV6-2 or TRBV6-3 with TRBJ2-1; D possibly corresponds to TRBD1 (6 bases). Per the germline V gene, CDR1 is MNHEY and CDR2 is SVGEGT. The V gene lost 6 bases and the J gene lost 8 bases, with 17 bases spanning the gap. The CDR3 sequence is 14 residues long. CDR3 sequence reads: CASSLIGRGDEQFF. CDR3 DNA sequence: TGTGCCAGCAGCCTTATCGGCAGGGGCGATGAGCAGTTCTTC.

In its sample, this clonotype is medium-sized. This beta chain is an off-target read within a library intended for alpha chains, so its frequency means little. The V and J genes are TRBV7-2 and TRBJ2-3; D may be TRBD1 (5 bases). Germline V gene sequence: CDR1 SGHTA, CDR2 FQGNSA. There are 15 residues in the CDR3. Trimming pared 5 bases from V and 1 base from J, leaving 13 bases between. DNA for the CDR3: TGTGCCAGCAGCCGAACCTCACAGGGCACAGATACGCAGTATTTT. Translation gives CASSRTSQGTDTQYF.

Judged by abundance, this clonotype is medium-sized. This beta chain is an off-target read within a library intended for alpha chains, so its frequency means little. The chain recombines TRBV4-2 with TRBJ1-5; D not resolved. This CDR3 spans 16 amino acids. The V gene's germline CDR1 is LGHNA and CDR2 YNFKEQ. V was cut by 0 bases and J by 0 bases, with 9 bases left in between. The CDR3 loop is CASSQDASYSNQPQHF. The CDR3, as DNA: TGTGCCAGCAGCCAAGATGCGAGCTATAGCAATCAGCCCCAGCATTTT.

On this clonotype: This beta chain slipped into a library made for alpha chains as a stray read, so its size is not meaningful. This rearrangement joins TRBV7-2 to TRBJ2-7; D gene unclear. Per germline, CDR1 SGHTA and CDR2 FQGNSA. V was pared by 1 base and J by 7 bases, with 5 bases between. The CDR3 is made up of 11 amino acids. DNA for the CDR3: TGTGCCAGCAGCTTAGTTGGGGAGCAGTACTTC. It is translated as CASSLVGEQYF.

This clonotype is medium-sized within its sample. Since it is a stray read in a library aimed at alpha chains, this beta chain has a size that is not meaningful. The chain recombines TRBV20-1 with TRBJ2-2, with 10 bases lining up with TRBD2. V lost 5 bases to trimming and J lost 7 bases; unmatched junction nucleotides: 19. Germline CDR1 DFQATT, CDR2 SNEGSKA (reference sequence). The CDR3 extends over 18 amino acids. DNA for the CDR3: TGCAGTGCTCTACCCCTATTGCTAGCGGGAGCCAATCACGGGGAGCTGTTTTTT. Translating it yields CSALPLLLAGANHGELFF.

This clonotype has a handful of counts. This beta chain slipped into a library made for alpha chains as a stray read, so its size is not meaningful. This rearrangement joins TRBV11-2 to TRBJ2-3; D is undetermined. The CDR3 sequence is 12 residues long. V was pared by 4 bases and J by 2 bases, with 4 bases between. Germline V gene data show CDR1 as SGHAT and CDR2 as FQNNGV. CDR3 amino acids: CASSYYTDTQYF. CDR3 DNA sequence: TGTGCCAGCAGCTATTACACAGATACGCAGTATTTT.

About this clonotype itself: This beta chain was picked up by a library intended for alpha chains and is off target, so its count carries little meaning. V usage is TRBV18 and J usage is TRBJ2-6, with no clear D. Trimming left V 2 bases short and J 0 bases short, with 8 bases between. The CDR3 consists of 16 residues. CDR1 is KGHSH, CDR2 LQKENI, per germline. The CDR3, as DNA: TGTGCCAGCTCACCAGGAAGTTACTCTGGGGCCAACGTCCTGACTTTC. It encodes CASSPGSYSGANVLTF.

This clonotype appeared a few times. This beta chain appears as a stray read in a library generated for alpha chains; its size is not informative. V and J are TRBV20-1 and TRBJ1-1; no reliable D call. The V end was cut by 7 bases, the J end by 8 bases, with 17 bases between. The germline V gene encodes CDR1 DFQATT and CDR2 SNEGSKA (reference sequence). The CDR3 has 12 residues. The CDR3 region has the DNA TGCAGTGTCTTAAAGACCGCTCAAGAAGCTTTCTTT. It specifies CSVLKTAQEAFF.

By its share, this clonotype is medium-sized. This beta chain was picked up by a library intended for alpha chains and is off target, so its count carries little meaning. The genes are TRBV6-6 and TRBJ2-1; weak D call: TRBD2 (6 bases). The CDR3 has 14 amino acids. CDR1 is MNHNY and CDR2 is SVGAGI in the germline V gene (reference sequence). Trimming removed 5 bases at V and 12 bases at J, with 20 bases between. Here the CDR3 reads CASSHQGLPGGQFF. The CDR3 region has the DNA TGTGCCAGCAGTCATCAAGGACTGCCCGGGGGGCAGTTCTTC.

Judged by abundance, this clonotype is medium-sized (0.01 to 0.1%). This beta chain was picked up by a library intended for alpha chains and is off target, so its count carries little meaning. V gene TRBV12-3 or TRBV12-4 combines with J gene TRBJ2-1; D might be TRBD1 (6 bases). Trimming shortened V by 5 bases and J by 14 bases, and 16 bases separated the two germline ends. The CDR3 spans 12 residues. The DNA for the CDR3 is TGTGCCAGCAGTCCCTCAGGGGAAGGGAAGTTCTTC. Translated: CASSPSGEGKFF.

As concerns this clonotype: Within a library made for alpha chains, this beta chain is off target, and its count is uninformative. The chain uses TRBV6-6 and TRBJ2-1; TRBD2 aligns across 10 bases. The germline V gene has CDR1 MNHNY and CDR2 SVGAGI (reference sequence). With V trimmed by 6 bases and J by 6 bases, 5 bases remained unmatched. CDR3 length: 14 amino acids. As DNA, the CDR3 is TGTGCCAGCAGGACAGCGGGAGGGCCCAATGAGCAGTTCTTC. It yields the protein CASRTAGGPNEQFF.

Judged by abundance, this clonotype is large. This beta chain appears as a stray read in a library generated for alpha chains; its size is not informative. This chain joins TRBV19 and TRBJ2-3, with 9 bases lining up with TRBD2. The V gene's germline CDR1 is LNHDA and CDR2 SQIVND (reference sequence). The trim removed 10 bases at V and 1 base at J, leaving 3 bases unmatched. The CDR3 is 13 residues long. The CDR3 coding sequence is TGTGCCATTTCTAGCGGGGGCACAGATACGCAGTATTTT. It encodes CAISSGGTDTQYF. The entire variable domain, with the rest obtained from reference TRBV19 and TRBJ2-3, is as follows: DGGITQSPKYLFRKEGQNVTLSCEQNLNHDAMYWYRQDPGQGLRLIYYSQIVNDFQKGDIAEGYSVSREKKESFPLTVTSAQKNPTAFYLCAISSGGTDTQYFGPGTRLTVL.

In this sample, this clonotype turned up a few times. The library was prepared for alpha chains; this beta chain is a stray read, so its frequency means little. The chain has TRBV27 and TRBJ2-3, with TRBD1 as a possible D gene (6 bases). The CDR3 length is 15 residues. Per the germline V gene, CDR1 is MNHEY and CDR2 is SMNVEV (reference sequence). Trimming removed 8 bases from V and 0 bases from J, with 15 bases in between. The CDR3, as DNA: TGTGCCAGCGGGGACATCTCCTTAAGCACAGATACGCAGTATTTT. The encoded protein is CASGDISLSTDTQYF.

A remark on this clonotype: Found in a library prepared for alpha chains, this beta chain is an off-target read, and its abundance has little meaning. The CDR3 coding sequence is TGCAGTGCTAGAGCGACGGTTTTCTATGGCTACACCTTC. The encoded protein is CSARATVFYGYTF. This sequence joins TRBV20-1 and TRBJ1-2; D not certain. The germline V and J ends were trimmed by 1 base and 4 bases, with 10 bases remaining between them. The CDR3 loop spans 13 amino acids. Germline values: CDR1 DFQATT, CDR2 SNEGSKA (reference sequence).

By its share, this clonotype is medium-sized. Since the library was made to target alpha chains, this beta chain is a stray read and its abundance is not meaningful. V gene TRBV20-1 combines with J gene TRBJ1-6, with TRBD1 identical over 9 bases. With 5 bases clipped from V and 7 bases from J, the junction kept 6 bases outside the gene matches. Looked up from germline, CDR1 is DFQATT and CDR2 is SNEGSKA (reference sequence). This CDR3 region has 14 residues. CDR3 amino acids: CSALQGARNSPLHF. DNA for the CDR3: TGCAGTGCTTTACAGGGGGCGCGGAATTCACCCCTCCACTTT.

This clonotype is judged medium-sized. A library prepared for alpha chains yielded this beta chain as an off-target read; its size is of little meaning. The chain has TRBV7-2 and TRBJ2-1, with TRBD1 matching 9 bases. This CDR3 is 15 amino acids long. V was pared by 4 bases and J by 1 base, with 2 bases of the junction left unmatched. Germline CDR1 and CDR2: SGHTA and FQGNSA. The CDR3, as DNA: TGTGCCAGCAGCTCGGACAGGGGTTCCTACAATGAGCAGTTCTTC. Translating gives CASSSDRGSYNEQFF.

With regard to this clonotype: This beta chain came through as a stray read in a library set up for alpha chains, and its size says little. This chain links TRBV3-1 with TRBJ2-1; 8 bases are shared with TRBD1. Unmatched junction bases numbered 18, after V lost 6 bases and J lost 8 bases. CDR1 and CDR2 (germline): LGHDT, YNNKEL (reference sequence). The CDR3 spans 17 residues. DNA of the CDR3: TGTGCCAGCAGTCAGGCTACGACAGGGGACGGGTTCGATGAGCAGTTCTTC. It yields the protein CASSQATTGDGFDEQFF.

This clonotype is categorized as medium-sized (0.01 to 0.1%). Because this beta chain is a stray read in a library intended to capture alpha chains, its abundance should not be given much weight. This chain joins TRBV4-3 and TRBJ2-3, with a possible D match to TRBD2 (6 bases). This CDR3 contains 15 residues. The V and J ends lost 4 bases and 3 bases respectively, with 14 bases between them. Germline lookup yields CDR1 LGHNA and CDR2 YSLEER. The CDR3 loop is CASSRGTERTDTQYF. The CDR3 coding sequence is TGCGCCAGCAGCCGCGGGACGGAGCGGACAGATACGCAGTATTTT.

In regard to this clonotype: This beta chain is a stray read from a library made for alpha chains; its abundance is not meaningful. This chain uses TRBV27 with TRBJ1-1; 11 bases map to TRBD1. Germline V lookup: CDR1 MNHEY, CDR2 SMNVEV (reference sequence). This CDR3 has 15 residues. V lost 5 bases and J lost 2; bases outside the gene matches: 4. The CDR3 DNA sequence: TGTGCCAGCAGTCCGGGACAGGGGGGAAACACTGAAGCTTTCTTT. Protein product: CASSPGQGGNTEAFF.

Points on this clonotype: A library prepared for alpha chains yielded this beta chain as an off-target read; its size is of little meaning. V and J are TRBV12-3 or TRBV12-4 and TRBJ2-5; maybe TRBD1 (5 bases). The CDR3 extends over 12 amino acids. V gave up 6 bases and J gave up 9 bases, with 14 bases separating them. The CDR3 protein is CASRRDSWPQYF. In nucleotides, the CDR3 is TGTGCCAGCAGACGCGACAGTTGGCCCCAGTACTTC.